The 21 T cell receptor beta chains in this list originate from one sample, sequenced in a study of human T cells and chemical hapten exposure. Described time point: patch test 2, 6 weeks after DPC sensitization. Treatment of the sample: therapeutic diphenylcyclopropenone sensitization with weekly scalp DPC. MiXCR, run by TCRdb on the RACE reads, gives a single entry per CDR3 protein. The data contain some 90,000 distinct CDR3 sequences, roughly an eighth of them seen just once; the ten biggest clones take up roughly 3%. Sequences were derived from whole blood, sampled in connection with sensitization to the hapten diphenylcyclopropenone (DPC). The source of these receptors is a woman between 35 and 50 years old with alopecia areata. Some clones in this sample may be carry-over from other donors' samples.

This clonotype was found many times. The chain combines TRBV6-2 or TRBV6-3 with TRBJ1-6; D is possibly TRBD1 (5 bases). The CDR3 extends over 14 amino acids. The V gene lost 6 bases and the J gene lost 14 bases, with 20 bases spanning the gap. Germline assignment: CDR1 MNHEY and CDR2 SVGEGT. DNA for the CDR3: TGTGCCAGCAGCCCCCCGGGACGGATTTCGACCCTCCACTTT. As protein: CASSPPGRISTLHF.

In this sample, this clonotype turned up many times. This sequence joins TRBV5-4 and TRBJ2-1; 9 nucleotides match TRBD2. Germline CDR1 reads SGHNT; CDR2 reads YYREEE (reference sequence). The CDR3 is 16 residues long. The J segment lost 5 bases and the V segment lost 4 bases, leaving 10 bases of the junction unmatched. Here the CDR3 DNA reads TGTGCCAGCAGCCCGGCTAGCGGGGTGGGAAACAATGAGCAGTTCTTC. Translated: CASSPASGVGNNEQFF.

This clonotype has a handful of counts. The chain uses TRBV28 and TRBJ2-7; D unresolved. The length of the CDR3 is 12 residues. Trimming pared 7 bases from V and 2 bases from J, leaving 9 bases between. In germline, CDR1 is MDHEN, CDR2 SYDVKM. The CDR3 loop reads CASKGGTYEQYF. DNA of the CDR3: TGTGCCAGCAAGGGCGGAACCTACGAGCAGTACTTC.

This clonotype showed up just a few times. The chain recombines TRBV27 with TRBJ2-7; 7 bases map to TRBD2. Germline-derived CDR1 and CDR2 are MNHEY and SMNVEV (reference sequence). The CDR3 extends over 13 amino acids. Trimming at V came to 6 bases and at J to 0 bases, leaving 2 bases not matched to a gene. CDR3 loop: CASRPGGSYEQYF. CDR3 DNA: TGTGCCAGCAGACCGGGGGGCTCCTACGAGCAGTACTTC.

This clonotype was seen more than once but under ten times. CDR3 bases: TGTGCCAGCAGCTTGGCCCGGGGACCAACCAATGAGCAGTTCTTC. Protein: CASSLARGPTNEQFF. This chain links TRBV5-5 with TRBJ2-1; either TRBD1 or TRBD2 may fit D (5 bases each). This CDR3 contains 15 residues. The V gene lost 0 bases and the J gene lost 6 bases, with 13 bases spanning the gap. Germline values: CDR1 SGHKS, CDR2 YYEKEE (reference sequence).

This chain links TRBV11-2 with TRBJ1-3; 7 bases match TRBD1. Germline-derived CDR1 and CDR2 are SGHAT and FQNNGV. With 6 bases clipped from V and 4 bases from J, the junction kept 3 bases outside the gene matches. The CDR3 sequence is 13 residues long. The CDR3 DNA reads TGTGCCAGCAGGACAGGGTTCGGAAACACCATATATTTT. It translates to CASRTGFGNTIYF.

The chain combines TRBV3-1 with TRBJ1-1; D is perhaps TRBD1 (5 bases). The CDR3 contains 13 residues. The V end was cut by 4 bases, the J end by 3 bases, with 9 bases between. The germline V gene has CDR1 LGHDT and CDR2 YNNKEL (reference sequence). As DNA, the CDR3 is TGTGCCAGCAGCCGGACGGGGGACACTGAAGCTTTCTTT. Its translation: CASSRTGDTEAFF.

The sample holds a few counts of this clonotype. The rearrangement uses TRBV11-2 and TRBJ2-7; no clear D. CDR1 and CDR2 (germline): SGHAT, FQNNGV. Trimming cost V 4 bases and J 0 bases, with 13 bases left between them. This CDR3 has 15 amino acids. CDR3 DNA: TGTGCCAGCAGCTCGTCTTGGAAGAGCTCCTACGAGCAGTACTTC. It translates to CASSSSWKSSYEQYF. Supplemented by reference TRBV11-2 and TRBJ2-7, the full variable domain reads EAGVAQSPRYKIIEKRQSVAFWCNPISGHATLYWYQQILGQGPKLLIQFQNNGVVDDSQLPKDRFSAERLKGVDSTLKIQPAKLEDSAVYLCASSSSWKSSYEQYFGPGTRLTVT.

There are a few counts of this clonotype. The chain has TRBV7-8 and TRBJ1-6; 8 bases map to TRBD1. The CDR3 sequence is 14 residues long. CDR1 is SGHVS, CDR2 FQNEAQ, per germline. V was clipped by 7 bases and J by 7 bases; unmatched bases: 6. As DNA, the CDR3 is TGTGCCAGCACTGGACAGGGTCGGAATTCACCCCTCCACTTT. Residues: CASTGQGRNSPLHF.

The chain joins TRBV20-1 to TRBJ2-1; a weak D match, TRBD2 (6 bases). Germline V CDR1 and CDR2: DFQATT, SNEGSKA (reference sequence). The CDR3 runs to 12 residues. The DNA of the CDR3 is TGCAGCCTCCGCGGGGCTCTAAATGAGCAGTTCTTC. The encoded protein is CSLRGALNEQFF.

V usage is TRBV29-1 and J usage is TRBJ2-2; D is unresolved. There are 12 residues in the CDR3. Trimming pared 7 bases from V and 2 bases from J, leaving 8 bases between. CDR1 is SQVTM, CDR2 ANQGSEA, per germline. The CDR3 reads CSAPSNTGELFF. CDR3 in DNA: TGCAGCGCCCCCAGTAACACCGGGGAGCTGTTTTTT.

This clonotype has at least ten counts. The rearrangement links TRBV7-2 to TRBJ2-1; D remains ambiguous. Germline V gene data show CDR1 as SGHTA and CDR2 as FQGNSA. The germline V and J ends were trimmed by 4 bases and 13 bases, with 11 bases remaining between them. The CDR3 contains 11 residues. This CDR3 is CASSSSLGQFF. The DNA of the CDR3 is TGTGCCAGCAGCTCTTCCCTAGGACAGTTCTTC.

The chain employs TRBV20-1 and TRBJ1-1; 7 positions agree with TRBD1. CDR3 length: 16 residues. The germline V gene has CDR1 DFQATT and CDR2 SNEGSKA (reference sequence). The CDR3 protein is CGTSGGSGPLDTEAFF. CDR3 coding DNA: TGCGGTACCTCAGGGGGTAGCGGCCCTTTGGACACTGAAGCTTTCTTT.

In this sample, this clonotype turned up a few times. The chain recombines TRBV19 with TRBJ1-5; the D gene is possibly TRBD1 (5 bases). Trimming shortened V by 3 bases and J by 7 bases, and 13 bases separated the two germline ends. Germline CDR1 reads LNHDA; CDR2 reads SQIVND (reference sequence). The CDR3 loop spans 14 amino acids. The CDR3 DNA follows: TGTGCCAGTAGTATCGGTCGGGGGAACCAGCCCCAGCATTTT. Translated: CASSIGRGNQPQHF.

This clonotype was detected only a few times. The V and J genes are TRBV28 and TRBJ2-2, with 8 bases fitting TRBD2. This CDR3 contains 17 residues. The germline CDR1 and CDR2 sequences are MDHEN and SYDVKM. Trimming removed 5 bases from V and 5 bases from J; junction bases left unmatched: 13. CDR3 nucleotides: TGTGCCAGCAGTCCCGGGGGGAGCGGGAGAGTTACCGGGGAGCTGTTTTTT. Amino acids: CASSPGGSGRVTGELFF.

This clonotype is classed as medium-sized (0.01 to 0.1%). The rearrangement links TRBV4-3 to TRBJ1-4; no definite D call. The CDR3 is made up of 18 amino acids. From germline, CDR1 is LGHNA and CDR2 YSLEER. Trimming took 0 bases from V and 4 from J, leaving 18 bases between them. The CDR3 is CASSQESRSVVGNEKLFF. The CDR3 DNA sequence: TGCGCCAGCAGCCAAGAGAGTCGGTCGGTCGTCGGTAATGAAAAACTGTTTTTT.

This clonotype has ten or more counts. The chain uses TRBV27 and TRBJ1-1; perhaps TRBD1 as D (5 bases). Germline V lookup: CDR1 MNHEY, CDR2 SMNVEV (reference sequence). V lost 6 bases and J 6 bases, leaving 17 bases between the germline ends. This CDR3 region has 14 residues. The CDR3 here is CASRVLGGEPEAFF. CDR3 sequence (DNA): TGTGCCAGCAGAGTTTTGGGGGGGGAGCCTGAAGCTTTCTTT.

The chain has TRBV19 and TRBJ2-2; no clear D. V lost 5 bases to trimming and J lost 2 bases, with 9 bases between them. The CDR3 runs 14 residues. Germline V gives CDR1 LNHDA, CDR2 SQIVND (reference sequence). The CDR3 nucleotides are TGTGCCAGTAGTCGGCAGCGCAACACCGGGGAGCTGTTTTTT. Its protein is CASSRQRNTGELFF.

This clonotype was observed at least ten times. The chain combines TRBV10-1 with TRBJ2-2; D not resolved. The CDR3 covers 16 residues. Trimming took 2 bases from V and 0 from J, leaving 10 bases between them. Germline V lookup: CDR1 WNHNN, CDR2 SYGVQD (reference sequence). The CDR3 DNA follows: TGCGCCAGCAGTGAGAGAAGGTGGCCGAACACCGGGGAGCTGTTTTTT. This encodes CASSERRWPNTGELFF.

This clonotype came up a few times. This chain links TRBV6-2 or TRBV6-3 with TRBJ2-7, with 10 bases lining up with TRBD2. Germline values: CDR1 MNHEY, CDR2 SVGEGT. Germline trimming cut 5 bases from V and 1 base from J; bases unmatched to any gene: 8. The CDR3 spans 16 residues. CDR3 DNA sequence: TGTGCCAGCAGTAAACGACTAGCGGGTGTTTCCTACGAGCAGTACTTC. Protein sequence: CASSKRLAGVSYEQYF.

There are a few counts of this clonotype. The chain employs TRBV10-3 and TRBJ2-5; D is unresolved. With 0 bases removed from V and 3 bases from J, the gap between germline ends came to 8 bases. Per the germline V gene, CDR1 is ENHRY and CDR2 is SYGVKD. The CDR3 is 14 residues long. The CDR3 region is CAISESEWKETQYF. Written as DNA, the CDR3 is TGTGCCATCAGTGAGTCGGAATGGAAAGAGACCCAGTACTTC.